This note documents a single T cell receptor (beta chain) sequence. What it recognizes is unknown. Germline CDR1 is SNHLY and CDR2 is FYNNEI. The CDR3 loop spans 15 amino acids. V was cut by 7 bases and J by 3 bases, with 16 bases left in between. The PCR used 60 Vbeta and 13 Jbeta primers. Libraries were prepared by immunoSEQ multiplex PCR; TCRdb keeps only in-frame clonotypes and omits some of them. The sample yields 130,000 or so clones, nearly 90% seen once. This sample was taken from a study of cytomegalovirus exposure and HLA in healthy donors. Overall study findings and caveats: Analysis performed later found about 17,000 TCR beta sequences associated with HLA alleles at 0.05 false discovery rate.

These donors, healthy bone marrow donors, were studied. While unrecorded immune exposures were likely, the donors were nominally healthy when sampled. The sample comprised PBMCs. V gene TRBV2 combines with J gene TRBJ1-5; D might be TRBD1 (5 bases). This clonotype originated in a woman aged 40 to 55 in good health and CMV-seronegative. The CDR3 reads CASNRGGGNNQPQHF. CDR3 DNA: TGTGCCAGCAACCGCGGGGGGGGGAACAATCAGCCCCAGCATTTT.